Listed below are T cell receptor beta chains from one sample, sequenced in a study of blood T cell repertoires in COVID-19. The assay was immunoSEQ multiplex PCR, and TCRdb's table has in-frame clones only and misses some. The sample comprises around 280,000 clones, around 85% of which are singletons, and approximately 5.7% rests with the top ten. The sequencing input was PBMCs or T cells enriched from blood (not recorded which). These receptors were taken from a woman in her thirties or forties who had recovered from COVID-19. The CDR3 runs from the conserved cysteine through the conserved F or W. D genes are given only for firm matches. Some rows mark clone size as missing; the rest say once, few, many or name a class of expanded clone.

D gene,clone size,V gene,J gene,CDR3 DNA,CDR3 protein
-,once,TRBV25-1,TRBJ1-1,TGTGCCAGCAGTGGACAGGATTACACTGAAGCTTTCTTT,CASSGQDYTEAFF
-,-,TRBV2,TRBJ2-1,TGTGCCAGCAGTGAAGGGTTGAGGGCCGGACGACCTGGTGAGCAGTTCTTC,CASSEGLRAGRPGEQFF
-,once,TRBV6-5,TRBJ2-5,TGTGCCAGCAGGGCGGGTCCGGGAGAGACCCAGTACTTC,CASRAGPGETQYF
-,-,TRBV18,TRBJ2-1,TGTGCCAGCTCACCATACCGGGAGCTCGCTCGAGGGGAGCAGTTCTTC,CASSPYRELARGEQFF
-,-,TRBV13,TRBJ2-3,TGTGCCAGCAGCTCCAAGCCCGGTCGTTCTAGCACAGATACGCAGTATTTT,CASSSKPGRSSTDTQYF
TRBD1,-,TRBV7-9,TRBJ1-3,TGTGCCAGCAGCCCCCAGACAGGGCACGGAAACACCATATATTTT,CASSPQTGHGNTIYF
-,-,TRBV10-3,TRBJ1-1,TGTGCCATATCCCCCGCGGTAGACACTGAAGCTTTCTTT,CAISPAVDTEAFF
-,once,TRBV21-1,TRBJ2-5,TGTGCCAGCAGCAAATGGGGCGGGAGTTTAGTCGGGCCCCAAGAGACCCAGTACTTC,CASSKWGGSLVGPQETQYF
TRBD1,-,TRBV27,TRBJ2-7,TGTGCCAGCAGTTGGACAGGGACCACCCCCTACGAGCAGTACTTC,CASSWTGTTPYEQYF
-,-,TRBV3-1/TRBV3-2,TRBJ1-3,TGTGCCAGCAGCCAAAAAGGAGCCATATATTTT,CASSQKGAIYF
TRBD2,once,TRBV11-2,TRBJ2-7,TGTGCCAGCCGGAAGCTAGCGGGGGACTACGAGCAGTACTTC,CASRKLAGDYEQYF
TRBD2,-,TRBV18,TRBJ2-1,TGTGCCAGCTCACCACCGACCCTAGCGGGAGCATCCAATGAGCAGTTCTTC,CASSPPTLAGASNEQFF
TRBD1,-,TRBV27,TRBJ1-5,TGTGCCAGCAGTTTATCGACGAACAGGGGGAGACAGCCCCAGCATTTT,CASSLSTNRGRQPQHF
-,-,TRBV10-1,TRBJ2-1,TGCGCCAGCAGTGCCGGCGGGACCTACAATGAGCAGTTCTTC,CASSAGGTYNEQFF
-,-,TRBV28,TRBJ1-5,TGTGCCAGCAGTTTTGTTCGGGGAATCTGGCCCCAGCATTTT,CASSFVRGIWPQHF
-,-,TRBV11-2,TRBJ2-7,TGTGCCAGCAGCTTCAGGCCTTACGAGCAGTACTTC,CASSFRPYEQYF
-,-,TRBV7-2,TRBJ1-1,TGTGCCAGCGAGCCTATTCGGTTTACTGAAGCTTTCTTT,CASEPIRFTEAFF
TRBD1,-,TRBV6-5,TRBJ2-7,TGTGCCAGCAGTTACTCGAGACAGGGTGGCTACGAGCAGTACTTC,CASSYSRQGGYEQYF
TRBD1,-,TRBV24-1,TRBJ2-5,TGTGCCACCAGTGATACACCGGGACAGGGAGAGACCCAGTACTTC,CATSDTPGQGETQYF
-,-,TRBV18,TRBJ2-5,TGTGCCAGCTCACCACGCGTTTTAGAGACCCAGTACTTC,CASSPRVLETQYF
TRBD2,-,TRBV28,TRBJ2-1,TGTGCCAGCACCATCCCCGGGGGGGAGCAGTTCTTC,CASTIPGGEQFF
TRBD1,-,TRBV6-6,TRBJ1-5,TGTGCCAGCAGTTACCTGCAGGGGGAACAGCCCCAGCATTTT,CASSYLQGEQPQHF
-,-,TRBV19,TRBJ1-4,TGTGCCAGTAGCCTATCGAGGAGTAATGAAAAACTGTTTTTT,CASSLSRSNEKLFF
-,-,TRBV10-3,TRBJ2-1,TGTGCCACCACTAAGGACAATGAGCAGTTCTTC,CATTKDNEQFF
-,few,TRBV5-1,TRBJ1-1,TGCGCCAGCAGCCCGGGGACTAACCAGCCAGGGGAAGCTTTCTTT,CASSPGTNQPGEAFF
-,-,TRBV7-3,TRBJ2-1,TGTGCCAGCAGCTCAGGATCTTACAATGAGCAGTTCTTC,CASSSGSYNEQFF
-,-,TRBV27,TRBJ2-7,TGTGCCAGCAGTGGAAGGAGAGATCGGCAGGGTGTCTACGAGCAGTACTTC,CASSGRRDRQGVYEQYF
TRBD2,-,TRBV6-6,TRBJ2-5,TGTGCCAGCAGTTACACCCCCGGGGGGAAAGAGACCCAGTACTTC,CASSYTPGGKETQYF
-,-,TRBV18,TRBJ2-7,TGTGCCAGCTCACCCGCGGGGTGGACCTCATCCTACGAGCAGTACTTC,CASSPAGWTSSYEQYF
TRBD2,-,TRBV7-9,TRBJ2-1,TGTGCCAGCAGCGCAGGACTAGCGGGAGATTTGTCCTACAATGAGCAGTTCTTC,CASSAGLAGDLSYNEQFF
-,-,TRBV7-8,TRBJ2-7,TGTGCCAGCAGCTTAGAGGCCGGAGGAGGGATCTCCGCAACCTCCTACGAGCAGTACTTC,CASSLEAGGGISATSYEQYF
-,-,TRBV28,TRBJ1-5,TGTGCCAGCAGTCCCGGTGGAGCGGGGAGGGGCAATCAGCCCCAGCATTTT,CASSPGGAGRGNQPQHF
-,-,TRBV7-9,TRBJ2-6,TGTGCCAGCAGCCCAATGGGGGGTGTGACTGGGGCCAACGTCCTGACTTTC,CASSPMGGVTGANVLTF
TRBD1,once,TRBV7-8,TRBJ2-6,TGTGCCAGCAGCCTCCTCTCGGGACAGGGCTTCTTCTCTGGGGCCAACGTCCTGACTTTC,CASSLLSGQGFFSGANVLTF
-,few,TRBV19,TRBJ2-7,TGTGCCATCCCCACCGGGGAAAAAGCCTACGAGCAGTACTTC,CAIPTGEKAYEQYF
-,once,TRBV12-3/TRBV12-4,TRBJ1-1,TGTGCCAGCAGTTCGAACGGGGGCACTGAAGCTTTCTTT,CASSSNGGTEAFF
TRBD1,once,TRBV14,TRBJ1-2,TGTGCCAGCAGCGTTACCAGGGGGCTTGGCTACACCTTC,CASSVTRGLGYTF
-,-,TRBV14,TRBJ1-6,TGTGCCAGCAGCCAAGGCGGGAGCTCCTATAATTCACCCCTCCACTTT,CASSQGGSSYNSPLHF
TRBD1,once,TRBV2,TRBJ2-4,TGTGCCAGCAGTGCAGGCCGGACAGGGGGACGGAACATTCAGTACTTC,CASSAGRTGGRNIQYF
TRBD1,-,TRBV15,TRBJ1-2,TGTGCCACACAACTGGACAGGGGAGTTTATGGCTACACCTTC,CATQLDRGVYGYTF
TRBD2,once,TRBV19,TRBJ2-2,TGTGCCAGTAGTATAGATCCTAGCGGGAGCGGGGACACCGGGGAGCTGTTTTTT,CASSIDPSGSGDTGELFF
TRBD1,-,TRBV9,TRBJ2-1,TGTGCCAGCAGCCTCCAGGGGGGACAGGTTGGACATGAGCAGTTCTTC,CASSLQGGQVGHEQFF
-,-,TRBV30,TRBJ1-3,TGTGCCTGGAGTCAGGCGGGGTTCGGAGGAAACACCATATATTTT,CAWSQAGFGGNTIYF
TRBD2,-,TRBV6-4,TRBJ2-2,TGTGCCAGCAGTGACTTAATAGCGGGAGGGCGGCACCGGGAGCTGTTTTTT,CASSDLIAGGRHRELFF